Listed here are 11 T cell receptor beta chains from one sample, sequenced in a study of blood T cell repertoires in COVID-19. Clones were sequenced by immunoSEQ multiplex PCR, and TCRdb holds only the in-frame ones, with some missing. The data contain fewer than 200,000 clones, approximately 92% of them singletons. The sample was peripheral blood. Every receptor here comes from a woman aged 45 to 65 with acute or convalescent COVID-19.

V and J are TRBV2 and TRBJ1-1; D remains unclear. CDR3 size: 12 residues. The germline CDR1 and CDR2 sequences are SNHLY and FYNNEI. V lost 4 bases, J lost 6 bases, and 9 bases lay in between. This chain's CDR3 is CASSGEVAEAFF. As DNA, the CDR3 is TGTGCCAGCAGTGGCGAGGTAGCTGAAGCTTTCTTT.

The J gene is TRBJ2-5, the V gene TRBV10-3; 11 nucleotides align to TRBD2. J was trimmed by 2 bases and V by 4 bases; bases with no gene match: 12. Germline CDR1 reads ENHRY; CDR2 reads SYGVKD. The CDR3 covers 18 residues. DNA of the CDR3: TGTGCCATCAGTGCCTCTAAAACTAGCGGGAGAAGTCAAGAGACCCAGTACTTC. Translating gives CAISASKTSGRSQETQYF.

V gene TRBV4-3 combines with J gene TRBJ1-5; D unclear. Germline V gene sequence: CDR1 LGHNA, CDR2 YSLEER. This CDR3 comprises 14 residues. V lost 1 base, J lost 3 bases, and 7 bases lay in between. The CDR3 sequence: CASSQVGYNQPQHF. Written as DNA, the CDR3 is TGCGCCAGCAGCCAAGTCGGGTACAATCAGCCCCAGCATTTT.

The chain combines TRBV7-8 with TRBJ1-1, with D unclear. V dropped 4 bases and J dropped 1 base, with 13 bases sitting between them. The CDR3 contains 15 residues. Germline-derived CDR1 and CDR2 are SGHVS and FQNEAQ. The CDR3: CASSWSEVGNTEAFF. For the CDR3, the DNA is TGTGCCAGCAGCTGGTCGGAGGTGGGGAACACTGAAGCTTTCTTT.

V usage is TRBV6-5 and J usage is TRBJ1-5; D gene unclear. The CDR3 runs to 13 residues. Trimming removed 7 bases at V and 5 bases at J, with 12 bases between. CDR1 is MNHEY, CDR2 SVGAGI, per germline. The CDR3 protein is CASKAVGDQPQHF. The CDR3 DNA reads TGTGCCAGCAAAGCCGTCGGGGATCAGCCCCAGCATTTT.

This clone was counted a single time. The chain couples TRBV29-1 to TRBJ2-1; 8 bases align to TRBD2. The length of the CDR3 is 17 residues. The junction had 19 bases not matched to a gene; V was cut back by 4 bases and J by 8 bases. Germline V gene data show CDR1 as SQVTM and CDR2 as ANQGSEA. In nucleotides, the CDR3 is TGCAGCGTTGCCGCCCGGGTAGCGGGGCCTCGGGTCCATGAGCAGTTCTTC. Its translation is CSVAARVAGPRVHEQFF.

The chain couples TRBV11-2 to TRBJ2-5; 13 bases are a match to TRBD2. CDR1 and CDR2 (germline): SGHAT, FQNNGV. The length of the CDR3 is 17 residues. V was clipped by 0 bases and J by 7 bases; unmatched bases: 8. CDR3 bases: TGTGCCAGCAGCTTAGATCCGACTAGCGGGGGGCGGGGGACCCAGTACTTC. Translating it yields CASSLDPTSGGRGTQYF.

This sequence joins TRBV27 and TRBJ2-2, with 8 bases fitting TRBD1. Germline-derived CDR1 and CDR2 are MNHEY and SMNVEV (reference sequence). V dropped 8 bases and J dropped 0; count of bases not matched to a gene: 2. CDR3 size: 14 residues. The DNA for the CDR3 is TGTGCCAGCCGGGACAGGACGAACACCGGGGAGCTGTTTTTT. Encoded protein: CASRDRTNTGELFF.

Written as DNA, the CDR3 is TGTGCCAGTAGTCCTCAGGGGAACACTGAAGCTTTCTTT. Translated: CASSPQGNTEAFF. This chain uses TRBV19 with TRBJ1-1; weak D call: TRBD1 (5 bases). CDR3 size: 13 residues. Germline V CDR1 and CDR2: LNHDA, SQIVND (reference sequence). Trimming cost V 5 bases and J 1 base, with 8 bases left between them.

This sequence joins TRBV4-1 and TRBJ1-1, with 7 positions matching TRBD1. This CDR3 spans 14 amino acids. With V trimmed by 1 base and J by 8 bases, 7 bases remained unmatched. CDR1 is MGHRA, CDR2 YSYEKL, per germline. This CDR3 reads CASSQGQGGVEAFF. The CDR3 coding sequence is TGCGCCAGCAGCCAAGGACAGGGTGGCGTCGAAGCTTTCTTT.

This clone appeared a single time. The chain combines TRBV2 with TRBJ2-1; 8 bases map to TRBD2. V was clipped by 1 base and J by 12 bases; unmatched bases: 5. This CDR3 has 13 residues. Germline V gives CDR1 SNHLY, CDR2 FYNNEI. CDR3: CASSEELADMQFF. The CDR3 DNA follows: TGTGCCAGCAGTGAAGAACTAGCGGACATGCAGTTCTTC.